Listed here is a single T cell receptor beta chain. Its target is unknown. The data derive from a study of T-cell reconstitution after alpha-beta-depleted transplantation in children. Study-wide results and caveats: Expanded graft clones numbering several hundred reportedly gave rise to alpha-beta T cells about two months after transplant. Surviving recipient T cells and thymic progenitors accounted for the high day-60 TCRbeta diversity observed in some patients.

The library targeted TCRbeta and was prepared with unique molecular identifiers. A single record per CDR3 protein comes from TCRdb applying MiXCR to the PCR reads. Of 780,000 or so distinct CDR3 sequences in the sample, 15% to 20% are singletons; the top ten hold just under 5%. The sample in question was PBMCs, mostly from graft donor cells, obtained 360 days after TCRalphabeta/CD19-depleted stem cell transplant. The sequence was obtained from a male patient younger than 18 who had a stem cell transplant for acute lymphoblastic leukemia, so the T cells may come from the graft donor.

The CDR3 protein is CASSIQQTYGYTF. CDR3 in DNA: TGTGCCAGTAGTATTCAACAGACGTATGGCTACACCTTC. The rearrangement links TRBV19 to TRBJ1-2; no firm D call. Germline assignment: CDR1 LNHDA and CDR2 SQIVND (reference sequence). With 3 bases removed from V and 5 bases from J, the gap between germline ends came to 10 bases. The CDR3 extends over 13 amino acids.